The 9 T cell receptor beta chains below all came from one sample that was sequenced in a study of low-dose radiotherapy and immunotherapy resistance in tumors (dated by TCRdb to between 2021 and 2022). First-strand cDNA was synthesized using Superscript III and a set of TRAV- and TRBV-specific primers, so that both TCRalpha and TCRbeta chains were covered. TCRs were amplified with Phusion for approximately 19 PCR cycles using a constant-region primer together with the adapter attached to the V primers. TCRdb redid the processing of the public reads, applying fastp at Q25 and MiXCR, and retained in-frame beta chains. Each entry is one CDR3 protein sequence, shown with its most common DNA and genes. The sample includes under 20,000 distinct CDR3 sequences, with under 80% observed a single time. The ten largest make up around 10% of the sample. The source is a human donor with advanced metastatic prostate, ovarian, gallbladder or colorectal cancer (not recorded which). This table probably holds off-target reads from a library built for another chain.

The chain is built from TRBV18 and TRBJ2-2; D gene ambiguous. V gave up 2 bases and J gave up 3 bases, with 13 bases separating them. CDR3 length: 16 amino acids. Germline V gene lookup returns CDR1 KGHSH and CDR2 LQKENI. The CDR3 nucleotides read TGTGCCAGCTCACCAAGACCCTGGGGTTACACCGGGGAGCTGTTTTTT. Translation gives CASSPRPWGYTGELFF.

The chain recombines TRBV7-3 with TRBJ1-1, with D possibly matching TRBD1 (5 bases). The V and J ends lost 5 bases and 5 bases respectively, with 18 bases between them. Germline assignment: CDR1 SGHTA and CDR2 FQGTGA. The CDR3 spans 15 residues. CDR3 amino acids: CASSPKNGALTEAFF. The CDR3 DNA follows: TGTGCCAGCAGCCCAAAAAACGGGGCTTTGACTGAAGCTTTCTTT.

The chain couples TRBV6-1 to TRBJ1-4; D possibly corresponds to TRBD1 (5 bases). From germline, CDR1 is MNHNS and CDR2 SASEGT. The CDR3 is 14 residues long. Trimming took off 5 bases at V and 12 bases at J, with 19 bases between the two ends. In DNA form, the CDR3 reads TGTGCCAGCAGTCGACGACGGGGCATTAGCGAACTGTTTTTT. It is translated as CASSRRRGISELFF.

The rearrangement links TRBV6-2 or TRBV6-3 to TRBJ2-7, with D unclear. Germline V lookup: CDR1 MNHEY, CDR2 SVGEGT. CDR3 length equals 14 residues. Trimming removed 5 bases at V and 2 bases at J, with 13 bases between. CDR3 amino acids: CASSPIDITYEQYF. DNA for the CDR3: TGTGCCAGCAGTCCAATCGACATTACCTACGAGCAGTACTTC.

This chain connects TRBV7-2 to TRBJ1-2; 8 bases match TRBD1. Per the germline V gene, CDR1 is SGHTA and CDR2 is FQGNSA. This CDR3 contains 16 residues. Trimming at V came to 5 bases and at J to 4 bases, leaving 12 bases not matched to a gene. CDR3 sequence (DNA): TGTGCCAGCAGCCTCCAACCGGGACAGGACAGCTATGGCTACACCTTC. This gives the protein CASSLQPGQDSYGYTF.

This clonotype was observed a few times. This chain uses TRBV6-5 with TRBJ2-3; D is uncertain. Trimming took off 5 bases at V and 4 bases at J, with 7 bases between the two ends. Looked up from germline, CDR1 is MNHEY and CDR2 is SVGAGI. This CDR3 comprises 12 residues. Here the CDR3 reads CASSNQADTQYF. Here the CDR3 DNA reads TGTGCCAGCAGTAATCAGGCAGATACGCAGTATTTT.

This chain uses TRBV24-1 with TRBJ2-1; TRBD1 agrees at 7 bases. Germline V gives CDR1 KGHDR, CDR2 SFDVKD. The V segment lost 1 base and the J segment 0 bases; nucleotides outside the gene matches: 8. The CDR3 consists of 18 residues. In DNA form, the CDR3 reads TGTGCCACCAGTGATTTTCAGACAGGGTTGAGCTCCTACAATGAGCAGTTCTTC. It codes for CATSDFQTGLSSYNEQFF.

This clonotype was seen a few times. The J gene is TRBJ2-2, the V gene TRBV19; TRBD2 matches 14 bases. Germline V gives CDR1 LNHDA, CDR2 SQIVND (reference sequence). V dropped 5 bases and J dropped 7; count of bases not matched to a gene: 15. This CDR3 comprises 19 residues. CDR3 in amino acids: CASSVSGTSGSWGIGELFF. The CDR3 DNA reads as TGTGCCAGTAGTGTATCCGGGACTAGCGGGAGTTGGGGTATCGGGGAGCTGTTTTTT.

CDR3 bases: TGCAGTGCTAGAGGGGTGTCACAGGGGGCGCGGGGCTACACCTTC. Translated, it gives CSARGVSQGARGYTF. The chain is built from TRBV20-1 and TRBJ1-2; 9 bases align to TRBD1. The CDR3 length is 15 residues. Germline-derived CDR1 and CDR2 are DFQATT and SNEGSKA (reference sequence). After removal of 1 base from V and 8 bases from J, the junction contained 11 bases not matched to a gene.